This entry lists 6 T cell receptor beta chains sequenced from one sample in a study of T cells in Graves' hyperthyroidism and ophthalmopathy. RNA transcripts were the template for amplifying TCR beta CDR3 regions. The HTBI primer set was used in a first-round RT-PCR of the TCR CDR3. A single record per CDR3 protein comes from TCRdb applying MiXCR to the multiplex PCR reads. The profile shows roughly 700,000 distinct CDR3 sequences, around 15% of them singletons. The specimen was blood. The receptors stem from a woman in her late teens or twenties with Graves' hyperthyroidism.

Many counts were recorded for this clonotype. The V gene is TRBV29-1, the J gene TRBJ2-1, with 11 bases matching TRBD2. Germline V gene lookup returns CDR1 SQVTM and CDR2 ANQGSEA. The CDR3 consists of 14 residues. J was trimmed by 6 bases and V by 6 bases; bases with no gene match: 7. The CDR3 sequence is CSVRGLAGSNEQFF. DNA of the CDR3: TGCAGCGTCCGAGGACTAGCGGGCAGCAATGAGCAGTTCTTC.

The sample holds many counts of this clonotype. The CDR3 DNA follows: TGTGCCAGCAGTTACTCCAACCCTATGGGAAGAGGCTCCTACAATGAGCAGTTCTTC. This encodes CASSYSNPMGRGSYNEQFF. This chain joins TRBV6-5 and TRBJ2-1, with D hard to call. Trimming pared 0 bases from V and 0 bases from J, leaving 18 bases between. The CDR3 covers 19 residues. Germline-derived CDR1 and CDR2 are MNHEY and SVGAGI.

The chain carries TRBV20-1 and TRBJ2-1; tentative D call: TRBD2 (6 bases). Germline values: CDR1 DFQATT, CDR2 SNEGSKA (reference sequence). The CDR3 runs 11 residues. V was trimmed by 7 bases and J by 9 bases, leaving 13 bases between them. The chain's CDR3 is CSVPEGGEQFF. CDR3 sequence (DNA): TGCAGTGTTCCGGAGGGCGGTGAGCAGTTCTTC.

There are many counts of this clonotype. This chain links TRBV6-2 or TRBV6-3 with TRBJ2-5; D is undetermined. The germline V gene has CDR1 MNHEY and CDR2 SVGEGT. The CDR3 sequence is 12 residues long. The ends were cut back, 6 bases at V and 5 bases at J, with 10 bases in the middle. The CDR3 sequence: CASREPAETQYF. In DNA, the CDR3 is TGTGCCAGCAGGGAGCCGGCTGAGACCCAGTACTTC.

This clonotype showed up many times. The J gene is TRBJ2-1, the V gene TRBV3-1; possible D gene TRBD2, 6 bases. CDR3 length: 17 amino acids. Germline CDR1 and CDR2: LGHDT and YNNKEL (reference sequence). The germline V and J ends were trimmed by 0 bases and 3 bases, with 15 bases remaining between them. DNA for the CDR3: TGTGCCAGCAGCCAAGAGTCCCTCGGGAGCCACTACAATGAGCAGTTCTTC. Protein product: CASSQESLGSHYNEQFF.

The chain joins TRBV5-1 to TRBJ2-7; TRBD2 agrees at 7 bases. In germline, CDR1 is SGHRS, CDR2 YFSETQ. V shed 2 bases, J shed 4 bases, and the junction held 6 bases outside the gene matches. This CDR3 region has 14 residues. CDR3 sequence: CASSFNRGEYEQYF. DNA of the CDR3: TGCGCCAGCAGCTTTAACCGGGGGGAATACGAGCAGTACTTC.